This T cell receptor (beta chain) was captured by sequencing in a study of cytomegalovirus exposure and HLA in healthy donors. Findings and caveats of the study: A later analysis linked a missense variant in DCLRE1C to the trimming of TCR beta V and J genes.

Points on this clone: Antigen unknown.

PCR employed 60 Vbeta and 13 Jbeta primers. TCRdb's table, derived via immunoSEQ multiplex PCR, lists solely in-frame clones and lacks some. The data show about 110,000 clones, around 80% seen once. What was sequenced was PBMCs. This TCR derives from a man in his thirties or forties in good health and CMV-seropositive.

The CDR3 loop is CASSFWPPTGASYGYTF. DNA of the CDR3: TGTGCCAGCAGTTTTTGGCCCCCGACAGGGGCTAGCTATGGCTACACCTTC. J is TRBJ1-2 and V is TRBV27, with TRBD1 matching 8 bases. V shed 3 bases and J 4 bases; nucleotides not matched to a gene: 13. Per the germline V gene, CDR1 is MNHEY and CDR2 is SMNVEV (reference sequence). The CDR3 has 17 amino acids.